This T cell receptor beta chain derives from a study of T cells after yellow fever vaccination. Study information: Fractions containing few cells were prepared with SMART-Seq v4 Ultra Low Input.

Germline V gene data show CDR1 as LGHNA and CDR2 as YNFKEQ. The CDR3 has 13 amino acids. V was shortened by 3 bases and J by 0 bases, with 4 bases between the two germline ends. This clonotype has just a few counts. TCRdb re-derived calls from the 5' RACE reads in MiXCR, one entry per CDR3 protein. The sample records approximately 550,000 distinct CDR3 sequences, 19% being singletons. Sequencing was performed on PBMCs, taken 15 days after the yellow fever booster vaccination. The TCR originated in a man aged 25-45 years who received the YFV17D yellow fever vaccine. The genes are TRBV4-2 and TRBJ2-3; no definite D call. CDR3 protein: CASSQPSTDTQYF. In DNA form, the CDR3 reads TGTGCCAGCAGCCAGCCAAGCACAGATACGCAGTATTTT.